This passage covers 25 T cell receptor beta chains from one sample sequenced in a study of cytomegalovirus exposure and HLA in healthy donors. The primer mix had 60 Vbeta and 13 Jbeta primers. Sequenced by immunoSEQ multiplex PCR; TCRdb stores in-frame clones only, minus some. This sample yields about 180,000 clones, of which approximately 82% are seen a single time; more than 0.95% belongs to the top ten. Sequencing input: PBMCs. Receptors originate from a girl aged 2 to 10 in good health and CMV-seropositive.

The V and J genes are TRBV7-8 and TRBJ2-7; possibly TRBD2 for D (6 bases). This CDR3 has 18 amino acids. Trimming shortened V by 3 bases and J by 3 bases, and 24 bases separated the two germline ends. Germline lookup yields CDR1 SGHVS and CDR2 FQNEAQ. The CDR3 DNA reads as TGTGCCAGCAGCTTGGGACTCTCGGGGACCCCTGCCCTCTACGAGCAGTACTTC. Its protein is CASSLGLSGTPALYEQYF.

The V call is TRBV5-1, the J call TRBJ1-1; D is unclear. The V end was cut by 0 bases, the J end by 5 bases, with 8 bases between. CDR3 length: 13 amino acids. CDR1 SGHRS and CDR2 YFSETQ come from the germline V gene. CDR3: CASSLELVTEAFF. CDR3 DNA: TGCGCCAGCAGCTTGGAGCTGGTGACTGAAGCTTTCTTT.

This clone appeared once. The rearrangement uses TRBV11-1 and TRBJ2-7; TRBD1 matches at 7 bases. The V gene end was trimmed by 6 bases and the J gene end by 3 bases; junction bases not matched to a gene: 8. Germline V gene lookup returns CDR1 SGHAT and CDR2 FQDESV (reference sequence). The CDR3 contains 14 residues. CDR3 DNA sequence: TGTGCCAGCAGTCTCCGGGACAGCTTCTACGAGCAGTACTTC. Translated, it gives CASSLRDSFYEQYF.

The chain links TRBV2 to TRBJ2-3, with D perhaps matching TRBD2 (7 bases). The CDR3 has 14 residues. Germline lookup yields CDR1 SNHLY and CDR2 FYNNEI. The V and J ends lost 3 bases and 6 bases respectively, with 13 bases between them. CDR3 in amino acids: CASSDGGPRDTQYF. The CDR3 DNA reads TGTGCCAGCAGTGACGGGGGGCCCCGTGATACGCAGTATTTT.

This clone was recorded a few times. The chain couples TRBV5-4 to TRBJ1-3; 7 bases align to TRBD1. With 3 bases clipped from V and 3 bases from J, the junction kept 0 bases outside the gene matches. Germline CDR1 and CDR2: SGHNT and YYREEE (reference sequence). CDR3 size: 13 residues. The CDR3 DNA reads TGTGCCAGCAGCTGGGACAGTGGAAACACCATATATTTT. It yields the protein CASSWDSGNTIYF.

The chain has TRBV18 and TRBJ1-1, with D uncertain. This CDR3 spans 14 amino acids. Trimming removed 3 bases at V and 5 bases at J, with 13 bases between. From germline, CDR1 is KGHSH and CDR2 LQKENI. The CDR3 sequence: CASSPRAQETEAFF. The CDR3 bases are TGTGCCAGCTCACCGCGGGCCCAAGAGACTGAAGCTTTCTTT.

V gene TRBV27 combines with J gene TRBJ1-6; TRBD1 is a possible D gene (5 bases). There are 14 residues in the CDR3. CDR1 is MNHEY and CDR2 is SMNVEV in the germline V gene (reference sequence). V lost 0 bases, J lost 10 bases, and 10 bases lay in between. CDR3 coding DNA: TGTGCCAGCAGTTTATCCACAGGAGAATCACCCCTCCACTTT. This codes for CASSLSTGESPLHF.

This sequence joins TRBV5-1 and TRBJ2-5, with TRBD2 matching over 7 bases. Looked up from germline, CDR1 is SGHRS and CDR2 is YFSETQ. This CDR3 spans 16 amino acids. J was trimmed by 2 bases and V by 0 bases; bases with no gene match: 7. For the CDR3, the DNA is TGCGCCAGCAGCTTGGCCAGCGGGACGATTCAAGAGACCCAGTACTTC. Its translation: CASSLASGTIQETQYF.

V gene TRBV4-2 combines with J gene TRBJ2-3; possibly TRBD2 for D (7 bases). This CDR3 has 16 residues. Germline V gene data show CDR1 as LGHNA and CDR2 as YNFKEQ. Trimming shortened V by 4 bases and J by 3 bases, and 17 bases separated the two germline ends. The CDR3 DNA reads as TGTGCCAGCAGCCCTAGGGGGGAGGGCCCAACAGATACGCAGTATTTT. Translated: CASSPRGEGPTDTQYF.

This sequence joins TRBV14 and TRBJ1-1; the match to TRBD1 covers 7 bases. Per the germline V gene, CDR1 is SGHDN and CDR2 is FVKESK. This CDR3 contains 14 residues. V lost 4 bases to trimming and J lost 3 bases; unmatched junction nucleotides: 5. CDR3 protein: CASSLVDRDTEAFF. The CDR3 nucleotides are TGTGCCAGCAGCCTAGTCGACAGGGACACTGAAGCTTTCTTT.

This chain connects TRBV6-5 to TRBJ2-2; maybe TRBD1 (6 bases). Trimming shortened V by 4 bases and J by 9 bases, and 15 bases separated the two germline ends. This CDR3 is built from 14 residues. From germline, CDR1 is MNHEY and CDR2 SVGAGI. The CDR3 sequence: CASSWNRVSRELFF. The CDR3 DNA reads TGTGCCAGCAGTTGGAACAGGGTTTCAAGGGAGCTGTTTTTT.

This clone was detected a few times. The gene calls are TRBV6-1 and TRBJ1-1; D is unresolved. Germline V gives CDR1 MNHNS, CDR2 SASEGT. The CDR3 runs to 12 residues. V was clipped by 2 bases and J by 8 bases, with 9 bases between them. The CDR3 region has the DNA TGTGCCAGCAGTGAAAGTCTAGACGAAGCTTTCTTT. This encodes CASSESLDEAFF.

This clone showed up just once. The genes are TRBV30 and TRBJ1-6, with D maybe TRBD1 (6 bases). The CDR3 totals 16 residues. Germline V CDR1 and CDR2: GTSNPN, SVGIG (reference sequence). V lost 3 bases and J 9 bases, leaving 21 bases between the germline ends. The CDR3 is CAWRAVGRDTGSPLHF. The CDR3 DNA reads as TGTGCCTGGAGGGCCGTGGGCCGGGACACCGGTTCACCCCTCCACTTT.

The chain uses TRBV7-2 and TRBJ1-2, with 8 bases aligning to TRBD1. The CDR3 loop spans 14 amino acids. Looked up from germline, CDR1 is SGHTA and CDR2 is FQGNSA. The V segment lost 5 bases and the J segment 5 bases; nucleotides outside the gene matches: 7. CDR3 region: CASSPGQGPYGYTF. The CDR3 DNA reads TGTGCCAGCAGCCCAGGACAGGGACCTTATGGCTACACCTTC.

The chain uses TRBV30 and TRBJ2-7; D call uncertain. The V gene lost 1 base and the J gene lost 9 bases, with 13 bases spanning the gap. The germline gives CDR1 GTSNPN, CDR2 SVGIG (reference sequence). CDR3 length: 12 residues. In DNA, the CDR3 is TGTGCCTGGAGTGCCCTGGCTGATGTGCAGTACTTC. Protein sequence: CAWSALADVQYF.

J is TRBJ1-1 and V is TRBV6-5; 7 nucleotides line up with TRBD1. This CDR3 region has 13 residues. Germline V gene lookup returns CDR1 MNHEY and CDR2 SVGAGI. After removal of 5 bases from V and 4 bases from J, the junction contained 4 bases not matched to a gene. CDR3 DNA: TGTGCCAGCAGTCAACAGGGGCCCACTGAAGCTTTCTTT. It specifies CASSQQGPTEAFF.

The rearrangement links TRBV19 to TRBJ2-7, with D possibly being TRBD2 (6 bases). Trimming took 2 bases from V and 2 from J, leaving 13 bases between them. Germline CDR1 and CDR2: LNHDA and SQIVND (reference sequence). CDR3 length equals 15 residues. Written as DNA, the CDR3 is TGTGCCAGTAGTATATTGGACGGGAGCCCCTACGAGCAGTACTTC. Its protein is CASSILDGSPYEQYF.

The chain combines TRBV6-6 with TRBJ2-1, with D unresolved. The CDR3 totals 12 residues. Germline CDR1 is MNHNY and CDR2 is SVGAGI (reference sequence). V was cut by 2 bases and J by 7 bases, with 6 bases left in between. The CDR3 sequence: CASSYGPNEQFF. CDR3 nucleotides: TGTGCCAGCAGTTACGGCCCTAATGAGCAGTTCTTC.

This sequence joins TRBV7-3 and TRBJ2-7; 7 bases align to TRBD1. CDR3 length: 15 residues. V lost 3 bases to trimming and J lost 4 bases; unmatched junction nucleotides: 9. The germline V gene encodes CDR1 SGHTA and CDR2 FQGTGA. The CDR3 bases are TGTGCCAGCAGCTTGAACAGGGGAAGTCATTACGAGCAGTACTTC. Residues: CASSLNRGSHYEQYF. The full variable domain, rest sourced from reference TRBV7-3 and TRBJ2-7, is GAGVSQTPSNKVTEKGKYVELRCDPISGHTALYWYRQSLGQGPEFLIYFQGTGAADDSGLPNDRFFAVRPEGSVSTLKIQRTERGDSAVYLCASSLNRGSHYEQYFGPGTRLTVT.

The V call is TRBV5-5, the J call TRBJ1-1; weak D call: TRBD1 (6 bases). The germline V gene has CDR1 SGHKS and CDR2 YYEKEE (reference sequence). The ends were cut back, 2 bases at V and 1 base at J, with 12 bases in the middle. The CDR3 loop spans 15 amino acids. For the CDR3, the DNA is TGTGCCAGCAGCTTCCCCATGGGACAGAACACTGAAGCTTTCTTT. Translation: CASSFPMGQNTEAFF.

The rearrangement joins TRBV5-1 to TRBJ2-7; 7 bases fit TRBD1. The V segment lost 3 bases and the J segment 3 bases; nucleotides outside the gene matches: 15. Germline V gene data show CDR1 as SGHRS and CDR2 as YFSETQ. This CDR3 is 17 amino acids long. In nucleotides, the CDR3 is TGCGCCAGCAGCTGGGACCCCCAGGGGGTAGGACTCTACGAGCAGTACTTC. Translation gives CASSWDPQGVGLYEQYF.

CDR3 DNA sequence: TGTGCCAGCAGCTTAGGGAGGACTAGCGGGAGCCTAGAGACCCAGTACTTC. Amino acid sequence: CASSLGRTSGSLETQYF. J is TRBJ2-5 and V is TRBV11-2; TRBD2 aligns across 13 bases. V gave up 1 base and J gave up 4 bases; unmatched junction bases: 6. The CDR3 covers 17 residues. The germline CDR1 and CDR2 sequences are SGHAT and FQNNGV.

The chain links TRBV4-1 to TRBJ1-2, with 7 nucleotides matching TRBD1. Germline V gene lookup returns CDR1 MGHRA and CDR2 YSYEKL. CDR3 length: 15 residues. The V gene end was trimmed by 0 bases and the J gene end by 3 bases; junction bases not matched to a gene: 4. The CDR3 is CASSQDSGTDYGYTF. Here the CDR3 DNA reads TGCGCCAGCAGCCAAGATTCCGGGACAGACTATGGCTACACCTTC.

The chain combines TRBV25-1 with TRBJ2-4; 7 nucleotides line up with TRBD2. The trim removed 1 base at V and 3 bases at J, leaving 6 bases unmatched. Germline-derived CDR1 and CDR2 are MGHDK and SYGVNS. The CDR3 contains 16 residues. The CDR3 sequence: CASSEWGGEGKNIQYF. The CDR3 DNA sequence: TGTGCCAGCAGTGAATGGGGAGGGGAGGGCAAAAACATTCAGTACTTC.

The V gene is TRBV5-1, the J gene TRBJ2-3; 7 bases are shared with TRBD1. The V gene end was trimmed by 2 bases and the J gene end by 0 bases; junction bases not matched to a gene: 3. Germline V gene sequence: CDR1 SGHRS, CDR2 YFSETQ. The CDR3 is 15 amino acids. CDR3 region: CASSLPGQSTDTQYF. The DNA for the CDR3 is TGCGCCAGCAGCTTACCGGGACAGAGCACAGATACGCAGTATTTT.